A single TCR beta chain is shown here with its context. No antigen is known for it. The sample belongs to a study of T cell responses to AZD1222 COVID-19 vaccine. General observations from the study: Without day 14 samples, only post-peak T cell repertoires were studied. There were mostly white British donors and more females than males, and clonal diversity was possibly underestimated. Only 6 or 7 people who got AZD1222 tested seropositive at baseline.

CDR1 and CDR2 from the germline V gene are SGHAT and FQNNGV. With 5 bases clipped from V and 3 bases from J, the junction kept 7 bases outside the gene matches. The CDR3 has 15 residues. Recipients boosted at about 4 weeks or about 12 weeks are pooled. Sequenced by immunoSEQ multiplex PCR; TCRdb stores in-frame clones only, minus some. The sample holds fewer than 65,000 clones, approximately 88% seen once. The receptor was derived from an adult who received the AZD1222 COVID-19 vaccine. Sequences were derived from peripheral blood, sampled 28 days after the second AZD1222 dose. The V gene is TRBV11-2, the J gene TRBJ2-7, with 10 bases matching TRBD1. This chain's CDR3 is CASSPDRDRGYEQYF. CDR3 sequence (DNA): TGTGCCAGCAGCCCCGATAGGGACAGGGGCTACGAGCAGTACTTC. The complete variable domain, with remaining parts taken from reference TRBV11-2 and TRBJ2-7, reads EAGVAQSPRYKIIEKRQSVAFWCNPISGHATLYWYQQILGQGPKLLIQFQNNGVVDDSQLPKDRFSAERLKGVDSTLKIQPAKLEDSAVYLCASSPDRDRGYEQYFGPGTRLTVT.